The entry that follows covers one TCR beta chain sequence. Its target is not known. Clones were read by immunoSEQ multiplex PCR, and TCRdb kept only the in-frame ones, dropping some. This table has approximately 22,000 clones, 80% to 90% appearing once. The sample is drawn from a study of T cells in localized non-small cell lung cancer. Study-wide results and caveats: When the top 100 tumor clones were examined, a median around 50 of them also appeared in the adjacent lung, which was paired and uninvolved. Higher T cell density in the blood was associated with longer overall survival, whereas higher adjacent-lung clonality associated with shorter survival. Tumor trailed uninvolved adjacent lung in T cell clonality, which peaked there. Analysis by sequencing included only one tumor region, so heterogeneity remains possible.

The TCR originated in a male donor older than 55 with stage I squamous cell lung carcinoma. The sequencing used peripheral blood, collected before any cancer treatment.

The CDR3 nucleotides are TGTGCCAGCAGCGCCGGATTTGGGGACTCTGGAAACACCATATATTTT. It translates to CASSAGFGDSGNTIYF. The rearrangement joins TRBV7-3 to TRBJ1-3; no definite D call. V shed 5 bases and J shed 0 bases, with 14 bases lying between them. Germline V CDR1 and CDR2: SGHTA, FQGTGA. There are 16 residues in the CDR3.